This entry lists 32 T cell receptor beta chains sequenced from one sample in a study of Ad26.COV2.S vaccination and SARS-CoV-2 variants. The assay was immunoSEQ multiplex PCR, and TCRdb's table has in-frame clones only and misses some. This sample has roughly 100,000 clones, with around 80% found just once. Sequenced here: peripheral blood, sampled after recovery from COVID-19. All receptors derive from a human donor who had recovered from COVID-19.

Here the CDR3 reads CAWSAIWDRGTYEQYF. Here the CDR3 DNA reads TGTGCCTGGAGTGCGATCTGGGACAGGGGAACCTACGAGCAGTACTTC. The chain employs TRBV30 and TRBJ2-7; 10 bases fit TRBD1. Unmatched junction bases numbered 8, after V lost 1 base and J lost 2 bases. CDR3 size: 16 residues. Germline V gives CDR1 GTSNPN, CDR2 SVGIG (reference sequence).

The gene calls are TRBV7-2 and TRBJ1-5; no firm D call. Germline V lookup: CDR1 SGHTA, CDR2 FQGNSA. The germline V and J ends were trimmed by 4 bases and 6 bases, with 10 bases remaining between them. There are 13 residues in the CDR3. CDR3 protein: CASSSGWGQPQHF. CDR3 nucleotide sequence: TGTGCCAGCAGCTCGGGGTGGGGTCAGCCCCAGCATTTT.

This chain joins TRBV6-5 and TRBJ2-7, with TRBD2 matching 7 bases. The CDR3 totals 13 residues. The V gene end was trimmed by 6 bases and the J gene end by 6 bases; junction bases not matched to a gene: 8. Germline lookup yields CDR1 MNHEY and CDR2 SVGAGI. CDR3 coding DNA: TGTGCCAGCAGCCCGCAGCCGGGGGGCGAGCAGTACTTC. Its translation is CASSPQPGGEQYF.

There are many counts of this clone. The chain links TRBV6-1 to TRBJ1-2, with 7 bases that match TRBD1. The CDR3 is made up of 15 amino acids. CDR1 is MNHNS, CDR2 SASEGT, per germline. The trim removed 2 bases at V and 4 bases at J, leaving 7 bases unmatched. CDR3 sequence (DNA): TGTGCCAGCAGTGAAAGGGGAGGGGGCGCCTATGGCTACACCTTC. This translates into CASSERGGGAYGYTF.

The V and J genes are TRBV2 and TRBJ2-1; D perhaps matches TRBD1 (5 bases). CDR3 length: 15 residues. Germline V gene data show CDR1 as SNHLY and CDR2 as FYNNEI. Trimming left V 8 bases short and J 0 bases short, with 14 bases between. CDR3 sequence: CASDRGAGSYNEQFF. The CDR3 DNA is TGTGCCAGCGACCGTGGGGCAGGCTCCTACAATGAGCAGTTCTTC.

The chain has TRBV5-4 and TRBJ2-7; D is ambiguous. The CDR3 covers 10 residues. The V end was cut by 1 base, the J end by 10 bases, with 6 bases between. The germline V gene encodes CDR1 SGHNT and CDR2 YYREEE (reference sequence). The CDR3 DNA sequence: TGTGCCAGCAGCTTGCAGAGTCAGTACTTC. Translation: CASSLQSQYF.

This chain links TRBV9 with TRBJ2-4; D call uncertain. V lost 2 bases and J 9 bases, leaving 12 bases between the germline ends. The CDR3 is 13 amino acids. From germline, CDR1 is SGDLS and CDR2 YYNGEE. The CDR3 loop reads CASSVRSGGIQYF. The CDR3 DNA sequence: TGTGCCAGCAGCGTGAGGTCTGGTGGCATTCAGTACTTC.

V and J are TRBV28 and TRBJ1-4, with 10 bases fitting TRBD1. V was pared by 4 bases and J by 8 bases, with 4 bases of the junction left unmatched. CDR1 is MDHEN and CDR2 is SYDVKM in the germline V gene. This CDR3 comprises 14 residues. The CDR3 is CASSSDRGLEKLFF. The CDR3 nucleotides are TGTGCCAGCAGTTCTGACAGGGGGCTGGAAAAACTGTTTTTT.

This chain joins TRBV5-1 and TRBJ1-2; D gene uncertain. V was trimmed by 4 bases and J by 1 base, leaving 8 bases between them. The CDR3 runs to 13 residues. Germline V lookup: CDR1 SGHRS, CDR2 YFSETQ. The CDR3 DNA follows: TGCGCCAGCAGCCTAGGGCTTAACTATGGCTACACCTTC. This encodes CASSLGLNYGYTF.

The chain employs TRBV20-1 and TRBJ1-6, with D possibly being TRBD1 (6 bases). The CDR3 is 11 residues long. Germline lookup yields CDR1 DFQATT and CDR2 SNEGSKA (reference sequence). Trimming took 4 bases from V and 15 from J, leaving 13 bases between them. The CDR3 bases are TGCAGTGCTAACGGACAGTCAGGCCTCCACTTT. Translating gives CSANGQSGLHF.

The CDR3 loop is CASSLAAGRKEDTEAFF. The DNA of the CDR3 is TGCGCCAGCAGTCTCGCAGCAGGGCGTAAGGAGGACACTGAAGCTTTCTTT. The V gene is TRBV5-1, the J gene TRBJ1-1; the D gene is possibly TRBD1 (5 bases). V dropped 5 bases and J dropped 3 bases, with 23 bases sitting between them. The CDR3 has 17 residues. CDR1 and CDR2 from the germline V gene are SGHRS and YFSETQ.

The rearrangement links TRBV4-2 to TRBJ2-5; D is perhaps TRBD1 (5 bases). Germline assignment: CDR1 LGHNA and CDR2 YNFKEQ. This CDR3 has 13 amino acids. Trimming took off 3 bases at V and 4 bases at J, with 9 bases between the two ends. The CDR3 spells CASSQGRGETQYF. In nucleotides, the CDR3 is TGTGCCAGCAGCCAGGGAAGGGGAGAGACCCAGTACTTC.

V and J are TRBV28 and TRBJ1-1, with no clear D. V lost 6 bases to trimming and J lost 4 bases, with 15 bases between them. The germline gives CDR1 MDHEN, CDR2 SYDVKM. This CDR3 contains 14 residues. The CDR3 reads CASRAPISSTEAFF. The CDR3, as DNA: TGTGCCAGCAGGGCCCCGATTTCTTCCACTGAAGCTTTCTTT.

This clone showed up just a few times. This rearrangement joins TRBV28 to TRBJ2-7, with unresolved D. The CDR3 covers 14 residues. Germline values: CDR1 MDHEN, CDR2 SYDVKM. V was clipped by 3 bases and J by 0 bases, with 9 bases between them. The CDR3, as DNA: TGTGCCAGCAGTTTGGCCCTGAGCTCCTACGAGCAGTACTTC. It codes for CASSLALSSYEQYF.

CDR3: CASSLVQEDTEAFF. The DNA for the CDR3 is TGTGCCAGCAGCTTAGTACAGGAGGACACTGAAGCTTTCTTT. The chain has TRBV7-9 and TRBJ1-1; tentative D call: TRBD1 (5 bases). This CDR3 contains 14 residues. Trimming took 1 base from V and 3 from J, leaving 9 bases between them. The germline V gene encodes CDR1 SEHNR and CDR2 FQNEAQ (reference sequence).

The J gene is TRBJ2-5, the V gene TRBV7-6; 9 nucleotides match TRBD2. CDR1 is SGHVS and CDR2 is FNYEAQ in the germline V gene. The CDR3 contains 18 residues. V shed 1 base, J shed 1 base, and the junction held 10 bases outside the gene matches. CDR3 sequence (DNA): TGTGCCAGCAGCTTAGGTCCCTCTAGCGGGGTGCTCCAAGAGACCCAGTACTTC. Its protein is CASSLGPSSGVLQETQYF.

V gene TRBV3-1 (or the pseudogene TRBV3-2) combines with J gene TRBJ1-2; D is uncertain. The germline V gene encodes CDR1 LGHDT and CDR2 YNNKEL (reference sequence). CDR3 length: 14 amino acids. The germline V and J ends were trimmed by 0 bases and 8 bases, with 13 bases remaining between them. This chain's CDR3 is CASSQDRAFGGYTF. The CDR3 DNA reads as TGTGCCAGCAGCCAAGATCGGGCCTTTGGGGGCTACACCTTC.

This sequence joins TRBV20-1 and TRBJ1-1; D remains unclear. CDR3 length equals 11 residues. Trimming took 3 bases from V and 4 from J, leaving 6 bases between them. Germline V gives CDR1 DFQATT, CDR2 SNEGSKA (reference sequence). The CDR3 DNA reads TGCAGTGCTAGTTTCGGCACTGAAGCTTTCTTT. It translates to CSASFGTEAFF.

The chain is built from TRBV7-2 and TRBJ1-1; TRBD1 matches at 7 bases. Germline trimming cut 0 bases from V and 8 bases from J; bases unmatched to any gene: 3. The CDR3 loop spans 13 amino acids. From germline, CDR1 is SGHTA and CDR2 FQGNSA. This CDR3 is CASSLAGQTEAFF. Written as DNA, the CDR3 is TGTGCCAGCAGCTTAGCGGGACAGACAGAAGCTTTCTTT.

V usage is TRBV2 and J usage is TRBJ1-2; D ambiguous. Germline lookup yields CDR1 SNHLY and CDR2 FYNNEI. V was trimmed by 2 bases and J by 4 bases, leaving 14 bases between them. The length of the CDR3 is 15 residues. CDR3 loop: CASSELRGMGYGYTF. CDR3 DNA sequence: TGTGCCAGCAGTGAACTTCGGGGAATGGGCTATGGCTACACCTTC. Variable domain in full (rest from reference TRBV2 and TRBJ1-2): EPEVTQTPSHQVTQMGQEVILRCVPISNHLYFYWYRQILGQKVEFLVSFYNNEISEKSEIFDDQFSVERPDGSNFTLKIRSTKLEDSAMYFCASSELRGMGYGYTFGSGTRLTVV.

The chain employs TRBV19 and TRBJ2-5; D is unclear. V lost 6 bases and J 1 base, leaving 12 bases between the germline ends. The germline gives CDR1 LNHDA, CDR2 SQIVND (reference sequence). The CDR3 is made up of 14 amino acids. CDR3 sequence reads: CASSRARTQETQYF. The CDR3 nucleotides are TGTGCCAGTAGCCGGGCCAGGACCCAAGAGACCCAGTACTTC.

The V and J genes are TRBV29-1 and TRBJ1-1; D remains unclear. This CDR3 region has 12 residues. The germline V gene encodes CDR1 SQVTM and CDR2 ANQGSEA. Trimming stripped 5 bases from V and 6 bases from J, with 13 bases between. The CDR3 is CSVSVTWPEAFF. CDR3 DNA: TGCAGCGTTTCCGTCACATGGCCTGAAGCTTTCTTT.

This CDR3 is CASRAGSEKLFF. The CDR3 DNA reads as TGTGCCAGCAGGGCAGGAAGTGAAAAACTGTTTTTT. This chain joins TRBV28 and TRBJ1-4; D not resolved. Germline V gene data show CDR1 as MDHEN and CDR2 as SYDVKM. Trimming stripped 6 bases from V and 7 bases from J, with 9 bases between. This CDR3 comprises 12 residues.

The V gene is TRBV18, the J gene TRBJ2-1; 7 bases map to TRBD2. CDR1 and CDR2 (germline): KGHSH, LQKENI. V gave up 2 bases and J gave up 0 bases; unmatched junction bases: 10. The CDR3 length is 18 residues. In nucleotides, the CDR3 is TGTGCCAGCTCACCATTCGGGGGGTTGGGTACCTCCTACAATGAGCAGTTCTTC. Residues: CASSPFGGLGTSYNEQFF.

The chain joins TRBV6-6 to TRBJ2-5; D unresolved. The tail of the sequence fits TRBJ2-4 better, so the J call may be wrong. This CDR3 region has 12 residues. The germline V gene encodes CDR1 MNHNY and CDR2 SVGAGI (reference sequence). CDR3 amino acids: CASSTTGYIQYF. CDR3 in DNA: TGTGCCAGCAGTACCACTGGGTACATTCAGTACTTC.

The chain recombines TRBV7-9 with TRBJ1-4; TRBD1 matches at 8 bases. The V segment lost 5 bases and the J segment 5 bases; nucleotides outside the gene matches: 4. There are 14 residues in the CDR3. Germline V gene data show CDR1 as SEHNR and CDR2 as FQNEAQ (reference sequence). The DNA of the CDR3 is TGTGCCAGCAGCCGACAGGGGAGAAATGAAAAACTGTTTTTT. Residues: CASSRQGRNEKLFF.

The chain couples TRBV30 to TRBJ1-6; D is unclear. Deletions cut 6 bases from V and 7 bases from J, with 13 bases between. Per the germline V gene, CDR1 is GTSNPN and CDR2 is SVGIG (reference sequence). The CDR3 contains 13 residues. CDR3 nucleotides: TGTGCCTGCCTCCCGGTGGGAAATTCACCCCTCCACTTT. This gives the protein CACLPVGNSPLHF.

The chain joins TRBV6-5 to TRBJ1-6; D is unclear. The germline V and J ends were trimmed by 8 bases and 1 base, with 9 bases remaining between them. CDR3 length: 14 residues. CDR1 is MNHEY and CDR2 is SVGAGI in the germline V gene. The CDR3, as DNA: TGTGCCAGCCACCCCGGATCCTATAATTCACCCCTCCACTTT. This translates into CASHPGSYNSPLHF.

The chain combines TRBV30 with TRBJ1-3; the D is unclear. The CDR3 runs to 15 residues. Per germline, CDR1 GTSNPN and CDR2 SVGIG (reference sequence). The V and J ends lost 0 bases and 0 bases respectively, with 9 bases between them. The CDR3 DNA is TGTGCCTGGAGTGTAGGGAGTAGCTCTGGAAACACCATATATTTT. Translating it yields CAWSVGSSSGNTIYF.

This clone came up a few times. The J gene is TRBJ1-1, the V gene TRBV29-1, with TRBD1 matching 11 bases. V dropped 6 bases and J dropped 1; count of bases not matched to a gene: 7. Germline lookup yields CDR1 SQVTM and CDR2 ANQGSEA. The CDR3 contains 15 residues. As DNA, the CDR3 is TGCAGCGTCAGGACAGGGGGCTACTCGAACACTGAAGCTTTCTTT. Amino acid sequence: CSVRTGGYSNTEAFF. The variable domain in full, with the rest retrieved from reference TRBV29-1 and TRBJ1-1, is SAVISQKPSRDICQRGTSLTIQCQVDSQVTMMFWYRQQPGQSLTLIATANQGSEATYESGFVIDKFPISRPNLTFSTLTVSNMSPEDSSIYLCSVRTGGYSNTEAFFGQGTRLTVV.

This clone was found once. The chain employs TRBV24-1 and TRBJ2-1; D perhaps matches TRBD2 (7 bases). Trimming took 8 bases from V and 4 from J, leaving 23 bases between them. Per germline, CDR1 KGHDR and CDR2 SFDVKD. The CDR3 is 17 amino acids. The CDR3 region has the DNA TGTGCCACCATGGGGCGGGGGCTCACTGGCTATTACAATGAGCAGTTCTTC. This encodes CATMGRGLTGYYNEQFF.

This clone was seen a single time. The chain recombines TRBV6-2 or TRBV6-3 with TRBJ2-1; D not resolved. The V and J ends lost 0 bases and 4 bases respectively, with 13 bases between them. The CDR3 spans 16 residues. Germline CDR1 MNHEY, CDR2 SVGEGT. In nucleotides, the CDR3 is TGTGCCAGCAGTTACTCGATCTCGGACCGTTACAATGAGCAGTTCTTC. Translation gives CASSYSISDRYNEQFF.